Shown below are 7 T cell receptor beta chains from a single sample sequenced in a study of long-term antiretroviral therapy in people with HIV (dated by TCRdb to the early 2020s). Sequencing of the TRB variable region was done with the immunoSEQ hsTCRB v3.0 assay at survey level resolution. TCRdb took over this immuneACCESS table, retaining in-frame rearrangements with V and J assigned. Such tables are incomplete; in checked studies, under half of the missing clones stem from an unresolved V gene, and the remainder is unexplained. In this sample the table shows more than 25,000 clones, approximately 93% of which occur a single time. The ten largest account for around 4.2% of the sample. The sample was unsorted PBMCs, taken 3.1 years after starting antiretroviral therapy. These TCRs come from a man younger than 35 with HIV.

V gene TRBV29-1 combines with J gene TRBJ1-2; TRBD1 might be the D (6 bases). Trimming removed 7 bases at V and 6 bases at J, with 12 bases between. Germline CDR1 SQVTM, CDR2 ANQGSEA. The CDR3 is 11 amino acids. The CDR3 coding sequence is TGCAGCGGCAGGGGCGCGGATGGCTACACCTTC. Amino acid sequence: CSGRGADGYTF.

The chain carries TRBV7-9 and TRBJ2-7, with 9 bases fitting TRBD1. The J segment lost 3 bases and the V segment lost 4 bases, leaving 10 bases of the junction unmatched. The CDR3 is 16 residues long. The germline V gene encodes CDR1 SEHNR and CDR2 FQNEAQ (reference sequence). CDR3 residues: CASSSFTGTGIYEQYF. The CDR3 DNA sequence: TGTGCCAGCAGCTCTTTCACCGGGACAGGGATCTACGAGCAGTACTTC. Full variable domain (outside the CDR3, taken from reference TRBV7-9 and TRBJ2-7): DTGVSQNPRHKITKRGQNVTFRCDPISEHNRLYWYRQTLGQGPEFLTYFQNEAQLEKSRLLSDRFSAERPKGSFSTLEIQRTEQGDSAMYLCASSSFTGTGIYEQYFGPGTRLTVT.

This clone was counted between two and nine times. The J gene is TRBJ1-5, the V gene TRBV10-3; perhaps TRBD1 as D (6 bases). CDR3 length: 13 amino acids. Germline loops: CDR1 ENHRY, CDR2 SYGVKD. V dropped 11 bases and J dropped 3 bases, with 14 bases sitting between them. This CDR3 is CAVRTETNQPQHF. The CDR3, as DNA: TGTGCCGTCCGGACAGAAACCAATCAGCCCCAGCATTTT.

The J gene is TRBJ2-1, the V gene TRBV10-3; D not certain. V was cut by 3 bases and J by 10 bases, with 10 bases left in between. Looked up from germline, CDR1 is ENHRY and CDR2 is SYGVKD. The length of the CDR3 is 12 residues. The CDR3 region is CAISDSGLEQFF. CDR3 DNA: TGTGCCATCAGTGACTCGGGCTTGGAGCAGTTCTTC.

The chain is built from TRBV27 and TRBJ2-3; D unresolved. Trimming took 3 bases from V and 6 from J, leaving 7 bases between them. CDR1 is MNHEY and CDR2 is SMNVEV in the germline V gene (reference sequence). This CDR3 has 12 amino acids. CDR3 in DNA: TGTGCCAGCAGTTTTCCGGGTGATACGCAGTATTTT. Protein: CASSFPGDTQYF.

The chain carries TRBV5-6 and TRBJ2-2, with 10 nucleotides matching TRBD2. Looked up from germline, CDR1 is SGHDT and CDR2 is YYEEEE. CDR3 length: 17 amino acids. J was trimmed by 4 bases and V by 6 bases; bases with no gene match: 12. In DNA, the CDR3 is TGTGCCAGCAACCCCGCCCTAGCGGGAGACGCCACCGGGGAGCTGTTTTTT. This gives the protein CASNPALAGDATGELFF.

V usage is TRBV5-1 and J usage is TRBJ1-3, with TRBD1 as a possible D gene (5 bases). The germline gives CDR1 SGHRS, CDR2 YFSETQ. Between the trimmed V and J ends, which lost 4 bases and 14 bases, there was a span of 22 bases. CDR3 length equals 14 residues. CDR3 in DNA: TGCGCCAGCAGCCCCGCCGGGACCTCTAACCTTTTATATTTT. Translating gives CASSPAGTSNLLYF.